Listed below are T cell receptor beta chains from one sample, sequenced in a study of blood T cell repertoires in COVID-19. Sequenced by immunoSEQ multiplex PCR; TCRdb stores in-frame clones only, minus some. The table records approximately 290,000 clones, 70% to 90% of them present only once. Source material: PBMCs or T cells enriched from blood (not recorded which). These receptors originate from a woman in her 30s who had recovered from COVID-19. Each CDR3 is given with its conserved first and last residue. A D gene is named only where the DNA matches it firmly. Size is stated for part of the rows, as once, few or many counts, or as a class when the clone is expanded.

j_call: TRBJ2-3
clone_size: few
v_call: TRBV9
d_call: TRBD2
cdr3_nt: TGTGCCAGCAGCGTAGGGACTAGCGGGGGGAGAACAGATACGCAGTATTTT
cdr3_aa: CASSVGTSGGRTDTQYF

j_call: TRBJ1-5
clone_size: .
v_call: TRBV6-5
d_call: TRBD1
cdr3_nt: TGTGCCAGCAGCCCGGGACAGTATAGCAATCAGCCCCAGCATTTT
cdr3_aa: CASSPGQYSNQPQHF

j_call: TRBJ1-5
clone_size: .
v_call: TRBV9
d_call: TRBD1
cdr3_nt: TGTGCCAGCAGCGTGGCAGGGGGCGCGAATCAGCCCCAGCATTTT
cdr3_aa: CASSVAGGANQPQHF

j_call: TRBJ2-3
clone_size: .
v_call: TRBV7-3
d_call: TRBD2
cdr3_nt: TGTGCCAGCAGCTTTCGACTAGCTAGGGCAGATACGCAGTATTTT
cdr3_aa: CASSFRLARADTQYF

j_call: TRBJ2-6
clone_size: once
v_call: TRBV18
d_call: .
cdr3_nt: TGTGCCAGCTCACCATTTACATCTGGGGCCAACGTCCTGACTTTC
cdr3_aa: CASSPFTSGANVLTF

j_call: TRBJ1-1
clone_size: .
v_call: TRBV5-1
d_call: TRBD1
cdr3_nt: TGCGCCAGCAGCTTGGAGACAGGGACTGGAGCTTTCTTT
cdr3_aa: CASSLETGTGAFF

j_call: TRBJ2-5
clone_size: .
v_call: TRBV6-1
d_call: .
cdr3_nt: TGTGCCAGCAGTGAGAGGTACCAAGAGACCCAGTACTTC
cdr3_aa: CASSERYQETQYF

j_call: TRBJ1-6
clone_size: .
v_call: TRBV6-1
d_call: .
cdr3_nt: TGTGCCAGCAGTGAAGCGGGAGGGGGGTATGATTCACCCCTCCACTTT
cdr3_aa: CASSEAGGGYDSPLHF

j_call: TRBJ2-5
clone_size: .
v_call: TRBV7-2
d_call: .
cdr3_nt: TGTGCCAGCAGCCCAGCCGCGGGACAGAGGGAGACCCAGTACTTC
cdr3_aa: CASSPAAGQRETQYF

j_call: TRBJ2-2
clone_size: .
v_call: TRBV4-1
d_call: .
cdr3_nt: TGCGCCAGCAGCCAAGTAGCCAGGGGTTACGGGGAGCTGTTTTTT
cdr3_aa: CASSQVARGYGELFF

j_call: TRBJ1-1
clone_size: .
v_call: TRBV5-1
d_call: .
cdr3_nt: TGCGCCAGCTCCTACCATTACAGGTCGGACACTGAAGCTTTCTTT
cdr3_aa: CASSYHYRSDTEAFF

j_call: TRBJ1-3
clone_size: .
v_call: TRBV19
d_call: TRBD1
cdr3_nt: TGTGCCAGTAGCGACCGGGACAGGCTGAGCTCTGGAAACACCATATATTTT
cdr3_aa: CASSDRDRLSSGNTIYF

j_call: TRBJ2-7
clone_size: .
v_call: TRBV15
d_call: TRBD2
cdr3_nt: TGTGCCACCAGCCGGGGGGAGGCCCTCTACGAGCAGTACTTC
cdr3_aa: CATSRGEALYEQYF

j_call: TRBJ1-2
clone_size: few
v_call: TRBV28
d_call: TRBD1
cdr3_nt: TGTGCCAGCAGTTTCCCGGGACAGGGGGCTGATAACTATGGCTACACCTTC
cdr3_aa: CASSFPGQGADNYGYTF

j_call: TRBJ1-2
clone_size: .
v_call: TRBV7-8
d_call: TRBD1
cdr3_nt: TGTGCCAGCAGCCAAACAGGGGTAGGCTATGGCTACACCTTC
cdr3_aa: CASSQTGVGYGYTF

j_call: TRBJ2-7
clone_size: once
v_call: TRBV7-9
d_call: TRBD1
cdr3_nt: TGTGCCAGCAGCCAGGGACAGGCTTCGGAGCAGTACTTC
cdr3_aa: CASSQGQASEQYF

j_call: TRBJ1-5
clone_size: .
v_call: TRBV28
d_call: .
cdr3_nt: TGTGCCAGCAGCTCATCTAGCCCGGGGGGCAATCAGCCCCAGCATTTT
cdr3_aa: CASSSSSPGGNQPQHF

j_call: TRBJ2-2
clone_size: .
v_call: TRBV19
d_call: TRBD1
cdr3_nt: TGTGCCAGTAGTATAGAAGGGGGCAGGGGTAGGACCGGGGAGCTGTTTTTT
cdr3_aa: CASSIEGGRGRTGELFF

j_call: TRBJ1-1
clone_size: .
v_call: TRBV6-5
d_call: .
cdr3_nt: TGTGCCAGCAGTTACTCATTCAGGGCGAACACTGAAGCTTTCTTT
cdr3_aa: CASSYSFRANTEAFF

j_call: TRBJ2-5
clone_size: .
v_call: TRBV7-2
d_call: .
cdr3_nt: TGTGCCAGCAGCTCGGGACATCGCCAAGAGACCCAGTACTTC
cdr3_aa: CASSSGHRQETQYF

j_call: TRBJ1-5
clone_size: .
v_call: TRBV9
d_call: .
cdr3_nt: TGTGCCAGCAGCGCGGGAAATAATCAGCCCCAGCATTTT
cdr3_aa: CASSAGNNQPQHF

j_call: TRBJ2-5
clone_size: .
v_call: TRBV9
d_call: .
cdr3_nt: TGTGCCAGCAGCGTAGCTTACACAGAGACCCAGTACTTC
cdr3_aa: CASSVAYTETQYF

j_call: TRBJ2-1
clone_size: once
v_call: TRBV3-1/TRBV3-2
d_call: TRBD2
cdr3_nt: TGTGCCAGCAGCCCCCATCCTCCGGGACTAGCGGGAGGAGGTGAGTTCTTC
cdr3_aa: CASSPHPPGLAGGGEFF

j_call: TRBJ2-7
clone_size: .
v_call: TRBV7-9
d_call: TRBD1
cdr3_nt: TGTGCCAGCAGCTTCGGACAGGGGTACGAGCAGTACTTC
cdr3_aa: CASSFGQGYEQYF

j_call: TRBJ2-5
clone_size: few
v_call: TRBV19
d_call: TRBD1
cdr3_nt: TGTGCCAGTAGTGTCGGCAGGGGGCAAGAGACCCAGTACTTC
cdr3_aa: CASSVGRGQETQYF

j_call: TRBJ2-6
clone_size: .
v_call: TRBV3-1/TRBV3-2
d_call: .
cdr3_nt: TGTGCCAGCAGCCAAGGAGGGACTGGGGCCAACGTCCTGACTTTC
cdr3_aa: CASSQGGTGANVLTF

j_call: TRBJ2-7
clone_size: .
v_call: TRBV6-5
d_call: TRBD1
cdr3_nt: TGTGCCAGCAGTAGGACAGGGGGCTCCTACGAGCAGTACTTC
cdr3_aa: CASSRTGGSYEQYF

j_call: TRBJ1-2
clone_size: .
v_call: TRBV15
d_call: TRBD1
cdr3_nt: TGTGCCACCAGCAGCCCCTATGGGACAGGCCCGGGGAACTATGGCTACACCTTC
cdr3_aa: CATSSPYGTGPGNYGYTF

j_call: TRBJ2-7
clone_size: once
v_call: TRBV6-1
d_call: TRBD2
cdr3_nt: TGTGCCAGCACCTTAGCGGGAGCGGTCCACGAGCAGTACTTC
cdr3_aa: CASTLAGAVHEQYF

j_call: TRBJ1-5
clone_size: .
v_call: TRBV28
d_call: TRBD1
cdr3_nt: TGTGCCAGCAGCCAGGACAGGAGGCATCAGCCCCAGCATTTT
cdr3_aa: CASSQDRRHQPQHF

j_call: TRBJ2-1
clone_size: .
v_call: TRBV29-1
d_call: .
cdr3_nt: TGCAGCGTTGCCCAAACAGAAGCTAATGAGCAGTTCTTC
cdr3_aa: CSVAQTEANEQFF

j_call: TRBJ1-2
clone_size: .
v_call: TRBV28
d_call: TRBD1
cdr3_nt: TGTGCCAGCAGCTCCTCAGGGACAGGGGATGGCTACACCTTC
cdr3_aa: CASSSSGTGDGYTF

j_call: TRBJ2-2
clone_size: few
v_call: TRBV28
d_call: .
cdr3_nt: TGTGCCAGCAGTGTGGGACACCTCGCGAACACCGGGGAGCTGTTTTTT
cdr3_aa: CASSVGHLANTGELFF

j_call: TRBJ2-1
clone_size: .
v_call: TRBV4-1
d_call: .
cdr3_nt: TGCGCCAGCAGCCAATCCGCAGGGTGGTCCTACAATGAGCAGTTCTTC
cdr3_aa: CASSQSAGWSYNEQFF

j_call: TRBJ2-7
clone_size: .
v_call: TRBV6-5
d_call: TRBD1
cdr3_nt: TGTGCCAGCAGTTACTCGACAGGGGACGTATCCTACGAGCAGTACTTC
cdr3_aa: CASSYSTGDVSYEQYF

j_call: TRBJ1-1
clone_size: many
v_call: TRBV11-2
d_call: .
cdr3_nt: TGTGCCAGCAGCTTAGGGACTCAGAACGCTGAAGCTTTCTTT
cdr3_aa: CASSLGTQNAEAFF

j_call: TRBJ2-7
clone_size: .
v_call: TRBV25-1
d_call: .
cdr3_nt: TGTGCCAGCAGTTCCCATAGCGGCTTCAGCTCCTACGAGCAGTACTTC
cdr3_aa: CASSSHSGFSSYEQYF

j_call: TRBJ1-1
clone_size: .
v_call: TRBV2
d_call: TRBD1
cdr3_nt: TGTGCCAGCAGTGGGGGGACAGGGTGGGTCACTGAAGCTTTCTTT
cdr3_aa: CASSGGTGWVTEAFF

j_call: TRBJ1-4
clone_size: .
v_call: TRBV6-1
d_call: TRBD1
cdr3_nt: TGTGCCAGCAGTGAAGGGACAGGGCATGAAAAACTGTTTTTT
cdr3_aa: CASSEGTGHEKLFF

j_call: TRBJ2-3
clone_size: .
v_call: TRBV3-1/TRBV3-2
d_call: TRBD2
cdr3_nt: TGTGCCAGCAGCCAAGATGGGACTAGCGGGGGCCTCACAGATACGCAGTATTTT
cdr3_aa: CASSQDGTSGGLTDTQYF

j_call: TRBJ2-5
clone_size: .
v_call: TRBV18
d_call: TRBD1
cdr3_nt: TGTGCCAGCTCACTCTCCCGGCAGGGGGACCATGGGACCCAGTACTTC
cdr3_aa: CASSLSRQGDHGTQYF

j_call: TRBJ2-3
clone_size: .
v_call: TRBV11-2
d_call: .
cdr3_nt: TGTGCCAGCAGCGTCTTCCGGGACTTCGGCACAGATACGCAGTATTTT
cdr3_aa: CASSVFRDFGTDTQYF

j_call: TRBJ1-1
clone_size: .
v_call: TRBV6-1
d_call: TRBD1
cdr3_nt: TGTGCCAGCAGTGAGTCTACAGGGGTCGGCACTGAAGCTTTCTTT
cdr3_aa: CASSESTGVGTEAFF

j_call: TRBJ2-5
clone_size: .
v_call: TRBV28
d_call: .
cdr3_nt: TGTGCCAGCAGCGGGCAGGGGGAGACCCAGTACTTC
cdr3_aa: CASSGQGETQYF

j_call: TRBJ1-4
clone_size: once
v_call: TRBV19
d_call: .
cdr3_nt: TGTGCCAGTAGTATGGGGGCGGTCGATGAAAAACTGTTTTTT
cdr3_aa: CASSMGAVDEKLFF

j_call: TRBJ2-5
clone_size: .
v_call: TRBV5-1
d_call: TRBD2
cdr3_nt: TGCGCCAGCAACGGGGGGTGGGAAAGAGAGACCCAGTACTTC
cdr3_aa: CASNGGWERETQYF

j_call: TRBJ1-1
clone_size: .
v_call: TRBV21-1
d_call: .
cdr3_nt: TGTGCCAGCTTAGTGTACGGTGAAGCTTTCTTT
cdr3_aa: CASLVYGEAFF

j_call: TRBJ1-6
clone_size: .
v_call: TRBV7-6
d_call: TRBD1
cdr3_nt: TGTGCCAGCAGCTTAGGAGCAACGGGACAGGCTAATTCACCCCTCCACTTT
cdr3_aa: CASSLGATGQANSPLHF

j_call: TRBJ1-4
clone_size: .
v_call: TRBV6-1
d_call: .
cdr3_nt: TGTGCCAGCAGTGAAGCGACAGCCAATGAAAAACTGTTTTTT
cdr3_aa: CASSEATANEKLFF

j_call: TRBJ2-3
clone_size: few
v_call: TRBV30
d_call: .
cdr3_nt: TGTGCTGTAGCGGAACTAAGCACAGATACGCAGTATTTT
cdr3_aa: CAVAELSTDTQYF

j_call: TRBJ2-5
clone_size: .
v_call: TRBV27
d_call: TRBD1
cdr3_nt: TGTGCCAGCAGTTCCCCGGACAGGGTAGAGACCCAGTACTTC
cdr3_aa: CASSSPDRVETQYF

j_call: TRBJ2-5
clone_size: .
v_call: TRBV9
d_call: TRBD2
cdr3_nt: TGTGCCAGCAGAGACGGACTAGCGGGGGGGGAGACCCAGTACTTC
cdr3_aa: CASRDGLAGGETQYF

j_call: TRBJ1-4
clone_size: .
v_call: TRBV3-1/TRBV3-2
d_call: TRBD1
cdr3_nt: TGTGCCAGCAGCCAAAGGACAGGGGGTGAAAAACTGTTTTTT
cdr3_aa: CASSQRTGGEKLFF

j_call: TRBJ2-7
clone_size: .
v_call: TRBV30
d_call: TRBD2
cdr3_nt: TGTGCCTGGAGTGTACTAGCGGGAGGGTCCTACGAGCAGTACTTC
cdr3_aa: CAWSVLAGGSYEQYF